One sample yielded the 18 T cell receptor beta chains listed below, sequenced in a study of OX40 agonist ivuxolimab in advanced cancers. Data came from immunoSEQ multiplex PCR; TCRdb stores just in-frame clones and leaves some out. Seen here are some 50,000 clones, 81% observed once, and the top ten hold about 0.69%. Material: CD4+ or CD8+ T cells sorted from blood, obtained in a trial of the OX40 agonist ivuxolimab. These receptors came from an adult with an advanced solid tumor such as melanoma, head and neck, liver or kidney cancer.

Here the CDR3 reads CASSLGQSGEQYF. The DNA of the CDR3 is TGTGCCAGCAGCTTGGGACAGTCGGGTGAGCAGTACTTC. This chain joins TRBV5-5 and TRBJ2-7; D perhaps matches TRBD1 (5 bases). This CDR3 region has 13 residues. Germline-derived CDR1 and CDR2 are SGHKS and YYEKEE (reference sequence). The germline V and J ends were trimmed by 0 bases and 7 bases, with 11 bases remaining between them.

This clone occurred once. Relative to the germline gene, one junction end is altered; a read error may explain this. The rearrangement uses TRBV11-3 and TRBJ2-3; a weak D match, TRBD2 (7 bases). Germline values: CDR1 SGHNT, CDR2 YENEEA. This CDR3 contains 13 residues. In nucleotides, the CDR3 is TGTACCAGCGGAGGGGGGGGCGAAGATACGCAGTATTTT. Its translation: CTSGGGGEDTQYF. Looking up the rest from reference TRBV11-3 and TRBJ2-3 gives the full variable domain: EAGVVQSPRYKIIEKKQPVAFWCNPISGHNTLYWYLQNLGQGPELLIRYENEEAVDDSQLPKDRFSAERLKGVDSTLKIQPAELGDSAVYLCTSGGGGEDTQYFGPGTRLTVL.

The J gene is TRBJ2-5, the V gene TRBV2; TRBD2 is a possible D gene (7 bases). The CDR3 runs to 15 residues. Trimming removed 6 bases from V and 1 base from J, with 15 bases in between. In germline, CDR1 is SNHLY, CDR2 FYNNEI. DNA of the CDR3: TGTGCCAGCAGCCTGGCTGGGGGGGCCCAAGAGACCCAGTACTTC. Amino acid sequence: CASSLAGGAQETQYF.

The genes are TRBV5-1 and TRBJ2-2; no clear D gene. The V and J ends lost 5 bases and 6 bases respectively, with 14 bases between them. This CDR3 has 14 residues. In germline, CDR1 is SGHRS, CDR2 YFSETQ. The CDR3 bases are TGCGCCAGCAGACCCCCCTCAGTAGCCGGGGAGCTGTTTTTT. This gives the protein CASRPPSVAGELFF.

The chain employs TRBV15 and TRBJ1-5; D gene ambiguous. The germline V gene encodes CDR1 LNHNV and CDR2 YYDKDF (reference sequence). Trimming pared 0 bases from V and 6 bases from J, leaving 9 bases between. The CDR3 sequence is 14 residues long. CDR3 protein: CATSREGGRQPQHF. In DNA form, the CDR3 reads TGTGCCACCAGCAGAGAGGGAGGTCGTCAGCCCCAGCATTTT.

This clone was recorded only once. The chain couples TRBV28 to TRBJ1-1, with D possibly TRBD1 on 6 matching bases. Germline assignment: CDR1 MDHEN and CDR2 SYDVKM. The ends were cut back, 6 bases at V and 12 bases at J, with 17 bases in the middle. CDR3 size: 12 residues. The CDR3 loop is CASRTPGGGTFF. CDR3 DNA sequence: TGTGCCAGCAGGACCCCTGGGGGCGGAACTTTCTTT.

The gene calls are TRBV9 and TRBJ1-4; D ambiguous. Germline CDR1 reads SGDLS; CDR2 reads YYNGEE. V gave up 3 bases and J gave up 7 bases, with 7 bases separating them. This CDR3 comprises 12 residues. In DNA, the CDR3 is TGTGCCAGCAGCGGAGACCTTGAAAAACTGTTTTTT. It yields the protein CASSGDLEKLFF. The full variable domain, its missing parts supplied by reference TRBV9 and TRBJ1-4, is DSGVTQTPKHLITATGQRVTLRCSPRSGDLSVYWYQQSLDQGLQFLIQYYNGEERAKGNILERFSAQQFPDLHSELNLSSLELGDSALYFCASSGDLEKLFFGSGTQLSVL.

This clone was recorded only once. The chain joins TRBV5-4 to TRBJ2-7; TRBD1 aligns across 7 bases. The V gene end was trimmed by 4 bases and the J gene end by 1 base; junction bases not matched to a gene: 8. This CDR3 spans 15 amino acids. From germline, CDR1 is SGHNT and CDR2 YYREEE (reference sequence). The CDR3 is CASSGPGQPSYEQYF. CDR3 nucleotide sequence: TGTGCCAGCAGCGGGCCGGGACAGCCATCCTACGAGCAGTACTTC. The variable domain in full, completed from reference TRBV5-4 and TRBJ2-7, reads ETGVTQSPTHLIKTRGQQVTLRCSSQSGHNTVSWYQQALGQGPQFIFQYYREEENGRGNFPPRFSGLQFPNYSSELNVNALELDDSALYLCASSGPGQPSYEQYFGPGTRLTVT.

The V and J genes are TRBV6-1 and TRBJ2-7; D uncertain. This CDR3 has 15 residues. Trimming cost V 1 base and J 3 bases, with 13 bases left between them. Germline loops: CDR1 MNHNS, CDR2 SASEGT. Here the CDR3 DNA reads TGTGCCAGCAGTGAAGGGTACGGCGGCAGCTACGAGCAGTACTTC. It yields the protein CASSEGYGGSYEQYF.

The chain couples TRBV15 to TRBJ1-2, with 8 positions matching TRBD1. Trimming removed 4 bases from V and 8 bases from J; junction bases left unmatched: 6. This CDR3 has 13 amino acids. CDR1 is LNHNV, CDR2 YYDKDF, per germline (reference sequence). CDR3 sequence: CATSIRTGSGYTF. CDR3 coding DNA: TGTGCCACCAGCATCCGGACAGGGAGCGGCTACACCTTC.

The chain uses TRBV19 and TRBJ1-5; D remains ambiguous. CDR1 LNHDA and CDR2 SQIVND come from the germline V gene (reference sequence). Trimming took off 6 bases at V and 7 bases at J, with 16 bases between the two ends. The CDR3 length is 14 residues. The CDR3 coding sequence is TGTGCCAGTAGCCTCCGCGGGGATAACCAGCCCCAGCATTTT. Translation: CASSLRGDNQPQHF.

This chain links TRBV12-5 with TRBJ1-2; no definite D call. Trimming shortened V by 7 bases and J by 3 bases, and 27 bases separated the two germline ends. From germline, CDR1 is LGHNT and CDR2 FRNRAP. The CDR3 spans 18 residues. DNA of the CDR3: TGTGCTAGTGATCCTTTCGAGGGCAGATTCCTTTTCTACTATGGCTACACCTTC. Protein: CASDPFEGRFLFYYGYTF.

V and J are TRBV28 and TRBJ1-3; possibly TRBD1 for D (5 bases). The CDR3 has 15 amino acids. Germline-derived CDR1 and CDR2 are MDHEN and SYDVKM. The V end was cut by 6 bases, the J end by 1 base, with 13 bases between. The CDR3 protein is CASRAHQGSGNTIYF. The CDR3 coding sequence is TGTGCCAGCAGGGCACATCAGGGATCTGGAAACACCATATATTTT.

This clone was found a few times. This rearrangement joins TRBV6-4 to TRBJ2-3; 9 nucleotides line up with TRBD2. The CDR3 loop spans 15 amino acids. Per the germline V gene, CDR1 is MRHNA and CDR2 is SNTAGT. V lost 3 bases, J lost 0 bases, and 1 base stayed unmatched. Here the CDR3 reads CASSERGGSTDTQYF. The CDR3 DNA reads TGTGCCAGCAGTGAGCGGGGGGGCAGCACAGATACGCAGTATTTT.

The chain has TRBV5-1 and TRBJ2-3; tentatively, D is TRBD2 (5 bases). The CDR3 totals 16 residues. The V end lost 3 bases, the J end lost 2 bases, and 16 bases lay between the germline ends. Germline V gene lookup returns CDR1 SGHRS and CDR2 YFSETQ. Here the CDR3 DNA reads TGCGCCAGCAGCTCAAACCGAGGGATCGCCACAGATACGCAGTATTTT. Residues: CASSSNRGIATDTQYF.

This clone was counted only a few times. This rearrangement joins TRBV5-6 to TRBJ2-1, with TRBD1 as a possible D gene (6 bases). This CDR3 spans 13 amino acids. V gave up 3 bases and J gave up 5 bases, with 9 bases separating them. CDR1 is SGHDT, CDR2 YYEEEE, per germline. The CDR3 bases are TGTGCCAGCAGCTGGGACACGGACAATGAGCAGTTCTTC. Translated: CASSWDTDNEQFF.

CDR3 sequence reads: CSARFGETQYF. In DNA, the CDR3 is TGCAGTGCTAGGTTTGGAGAGACCCAGTACTTC. The chain couples TRBV20-1 to TRBJ2-5; no firm D call. There are 11 residues in the CDR3. Trimming pared 3 bases from V and 4 bases from J, leaving 6 bases between. From germline, CDR1 is DFQATT and CDR2 SNEGSKA (reference sequence).

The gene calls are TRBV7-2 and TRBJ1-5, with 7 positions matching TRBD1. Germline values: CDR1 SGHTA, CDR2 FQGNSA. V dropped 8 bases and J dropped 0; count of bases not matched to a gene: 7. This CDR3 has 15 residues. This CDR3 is CASGWGDSSNQPQHF. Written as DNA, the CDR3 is TGTGCCAGCGGGTGGGGGGACAGTAGCAATCAGCCCCAGCATTTT. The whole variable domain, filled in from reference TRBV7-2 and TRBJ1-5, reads GAGVSQSPSNKVTEKGKDVELRCDPISGHTALYWYRQSLGQGLEFLIYFQGNSAPDKSGLPSDRFSAERTGGSVSTLTIQRTQQEDSAVYLCASGWGDSSNQPQHFGDGTRLSIL.